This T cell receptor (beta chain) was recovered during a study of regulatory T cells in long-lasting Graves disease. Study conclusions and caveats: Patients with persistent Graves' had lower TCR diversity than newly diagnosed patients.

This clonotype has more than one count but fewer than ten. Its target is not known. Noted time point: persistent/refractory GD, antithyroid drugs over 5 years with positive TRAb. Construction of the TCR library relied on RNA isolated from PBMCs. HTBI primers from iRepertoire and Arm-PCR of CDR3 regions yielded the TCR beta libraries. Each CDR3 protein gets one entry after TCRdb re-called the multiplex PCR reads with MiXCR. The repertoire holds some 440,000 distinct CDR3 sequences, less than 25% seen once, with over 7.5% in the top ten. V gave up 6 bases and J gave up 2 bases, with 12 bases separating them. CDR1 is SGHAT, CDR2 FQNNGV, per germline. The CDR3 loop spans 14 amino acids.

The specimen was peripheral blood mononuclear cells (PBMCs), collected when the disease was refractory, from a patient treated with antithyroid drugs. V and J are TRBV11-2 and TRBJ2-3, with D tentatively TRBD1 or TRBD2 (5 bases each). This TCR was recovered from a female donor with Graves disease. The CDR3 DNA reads TGTGCCAGCAGTCCCGGGACGGTCACAGATACGCAGTATTTT. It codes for CASSPGTVTDTQYF.